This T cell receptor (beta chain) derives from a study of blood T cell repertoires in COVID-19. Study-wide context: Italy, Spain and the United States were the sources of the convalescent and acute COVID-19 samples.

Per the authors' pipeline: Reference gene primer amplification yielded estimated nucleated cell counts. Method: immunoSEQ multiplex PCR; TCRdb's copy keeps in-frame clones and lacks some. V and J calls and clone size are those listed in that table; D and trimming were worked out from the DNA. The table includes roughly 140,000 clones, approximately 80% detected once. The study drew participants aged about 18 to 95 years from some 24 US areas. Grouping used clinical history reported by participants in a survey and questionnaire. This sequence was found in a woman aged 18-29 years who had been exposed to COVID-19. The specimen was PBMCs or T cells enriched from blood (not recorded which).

For the CDR3, the DNA is TGTGCCAGCAGTTTGGCAGCGGGAAGCTCCTACGAGCAGTACTTC. Protein sequence: CASSLAAGSSYEQYF. The chain recombines TRBV27 with TRBJ2-7; 7 bases line up with TRBD2. Trimming removed 3 bases from V and 0 bases from J; junction bases left unmatched: 5. CDR1 and CDR2 (germline): MNHEY, SMNVEV (reference sequence). CDR3 size: 15 residues.